These 7 T cell receptor beta chains originate from one sample sequenced in a study of cytomegalovirus exposure and HLA in healthy donors (dated by TCRdb to 2016 to 2017). Preparation of the library involved the immunoSEQ multiplex PCR assay. A mixture of 60 forward primers for TCR Vbeta segments and 13 reverse primers for TCR Jbeta segments was used in the multiplex PCR. Entries here come from immuneACCESS through TCRdb and include only in-frame sequences with V and J called. Some clones fail to appear in such tables; in the studies checked, an unresolved V gene covers under half of the shortfall, and the cause of the remainder is unknown. The sample table records roughly 130,000 clones; roughly 78% of these occur just once. 5% to 6% of the sample is held by the ten biggest clonotypes. The specimen was PBMCs. These receptors came from a man aged 30 to 39 in good health and CMV-seronegative.

The genes are TRBV5-1 and TRBJ1-2; 7 nucleotides match TRBD1. V shed 0 bases and J 7 bases; nucleotides not matched to a gene: 6. Per the germline V gene, CDR1 is SGHRS and CDR2 is YFSETQ. The length of the CDR3 is 14 residues. This CDR3 reads CASSLERGRGGYTF. CDR3 nucleotides: TGCGCCAGCAGCTTGGAAAGGGGGCGAGGTGGCTACACCTTC.

The V call is TRBV7-9, the J call TRBJ1-5, with 10 bases matching TRBD1. The CDR3 consists of 15 residues. Germline lookup yields CDR1 SEHNR and CDR2 FQNEAQ (reference sequence). Trimming removed 5 bases from V and 7 bases from J; junction bases left unmatched: 8. CDR3 in amino acids: CASSLDRGQRQPQHF. CDR3 bases: TGTGCCAGCAGCCTAGACAGGGGGCAGAGGCAGCCCCAGCATTTT.

The V call is TRBV2, the J call TRBJ1-1, with D possibly matching TRBD1 (5 bases). Trimming took off 4 bases at V and 5 bases at J, with 11 bases between the two ends. The CDR3 contains 13 residues. Germline V gives CDR1 SNHLY, CDR2 FYNNEI. CDR3 sequence (DNA): TGTGCCAGCAGTGTGGAGGGGTGGACTGAAGCTTTCTTT. This codes for CASSVEGWTEAFF.

The CDR3 region is CASSASGTVPSAYGYTF. The DNA of the CDR3 is TGTGCCAGCAGCGCCTCCGGGACAGTCCCCTCTGCCTATGGCTACACCTTC. The chain carries TRBV7-6 and TRBJ1-2; 7 nucleotides agree with TRBD1. Per germline, CDR1 SGHVS and CDR2 FNYEAQ. Trimming took 5 bases from V and 4 from J; bases not matched to a gene: 16. The CDR3 totals 17 residues.

The chain links TRBV7-8 to TRBJ1-1; D not certain. Germline V lookup: CDR1 SGHVS, CDR2 FQNEAQ. The CDR3 runs 11 residues. V was cut by 5 bases and J by 6 bases, with 7 bases left in between. This chain's CDR3 is CASSPYSEAFF. The CDR3, as DNA: TGTGCCAGCAGCCCATACTCTGAAGCTTTCTTT.

The chain joins TRBV6-1 to TRBJ1-1; D remains ambiguous. There are 14 residues in the CDR3. Looked up from germline, CDR1 is MNHNS and CDR2 is SASEGT. The V end lost 0 bases, the J end lost 3 bases, and 8 bases lay between the germline ends. The CDR3 bases are TGTGCCAGCAGTGAAGCCGGCGGGGACACTGAAGCTTTCTTT. This sequence encodes CASSEAGGDTEAFF.

The chain recombines TRBV11-2 with TRBJ1-5; 11 bases fit TRBD1. Trimming at V came to 6 bases and at J to 7 bases, leaving 5 bases not matched to a gene. The V gene's germline CDR1 is SGHAT and CDR2 FQNNGV. This CDR3 region has 14 residues. This chain's CDR3 is CASRDRGPEQPQHF. DNA for the CDR3: TGTGCCAGCAGGGACAGGGGGCCGGAACAGCCCCAGCATTTT. Combining the CDR3 with reference TRBV11-2 and TRBJ1-5 gives the whole variable domain EAGVAQSPRYKIIEKRQSVAFWCNPISGHATLYWYQQILGQGPKLLIQFQNNGVVDDSQLPKDRFSAERLKGVDSTLKIQPAKLEDSAVYLCASRDRGPEQPQHFGDGTRLSIL.